This passage covers 6 T cell receptor beta chains from one sample sequenced in a study of T cell changes during pregnancy in multiple sclerosis. Clones were sequenced by immunoSEQ multiplex PCR, and TCRdb holds only the in-frame ones, with some missing. The sample gives 68,000 or so clones, 92% of which show up once; 1.2% to 1.5% is in the top ten. Sequencing was performed on peripheral blood, taken in the second trimester of pregnancy. The origin of the receptors is a female donor in good health, enrolled as a control in a pregnancy study.

This chain joins TRBV10-3 and TRBJ2-1; 9 positions agree with TRBD2. Germline CDR1 reads ENHRY; CDR2 reads SYGVKD. The CDR3 contains 18 residues. After removal of 6 bases from V and 0 bases from J, the junction contained 12 bases not matched to a gene. CDR3 coding DNA: TGTGCCATCAGGGGAGCGGGGGGCCCCGACAGCTCCTACAATGAGCAGTTCTTC. Its translation is CAIRGAGGPDSSYNEQFF.

This chain connects TRBV15 to TRBJ2-3, with 12 bases identical to TRBD2. This CDR3 is 16 amino acids long. Germline values: CDR1 LNHNV, CDR2 YYDKDF (reference sequence). V was pared by 0 bases and J by 3 bases, with 1 base of the junction left unmatched. The CDR3 nucleotides read TGTGCCACCAGCAGAGAAGGACTAGCGGGAACAGATACGCAGTATTTT. It specifies CATSREGLAGTDTQYF.

The chain is built from TRBV19 and TRBJ1-2, with D perhaps TRBD1 (6 bases). The ends were cut back, 6 bases at V and 6 bases at J, with 20 bases in the middle. Germline assignment: CDR1 LNHDA and CDR2 SQIVND (reference sequence). The CDR3 sequence is 15 residues long. The CDR3 sequence: CASRPQGQGLDGYTF. Here the CDR3 DNA reads TGTGCCAGTAGGCCGCAGGGGCAGGGGTTGGATGGCTACACCTTC.

This clone was detected only once. The V gene is TRBV5-4, the J gene TRBJ2-1; 9 positions agree with TRBD2. The germline gives CDR1 SGHNT, CDR2 YYREEE (reference sequence). V trimming: 3 bases; J trimming: 6 bases; junction bases outside the gene matches: 10. The CDR3 is 16 residues long. The chain's CDR3 is CASSWGAGGPVNEQFF. The CDR3 DNA follows: TGTGCCAGCAGCTGGGGCGCGGGGGGGCCTGTCAATGAGCAGTTCTTC.

The chain has TRBV14 and TRBJ2-5, with a possible D match to TRBD1 (5 bases). The germline V and J ends were trimmed by 0 bases and 4 bases, with 21 bases remaining between them. This CDR3 contains 18 residues. From germline, CDR1 is SGHDN and CDR2 FVKESK. CDR3: CASSQDDSGPGRRETQYF. CDR3 sequence (DNA): TGTGCCAGCAGCCAAGACGATTCGGGCCCAGGGCGGCGAGAGACCCAGTACTTC.

This chain links TRBV14 with TRBJ1-1; D perhaps matches TRBD1 (5 bases). CDR1 is SGHDN and CDR2 is FVKESK in the germline V gene. The V gene lost 2 bases and the J gene lost 4 bases, with 11 bases spanning the gap. The CDR3 length is 14 residues. The CDR3 DNA reads TGTGCCAGCAGCCAAAGCTTCAGGGTCACTGAAGCTTTCTTT. It codes for CASSQSFRVTEAFF.